The TCR beta chain described here comes from a study of blood T cell repertoires in COVID-19. In the study overall: From the United States, Italy and Spain came samples of acute and convalescent COVID-19. T cells, B-cell-depleted T cells, or PBMCs supplied cDNA or gDNA.

The Seattle patients joined while their infection was active and were tracked longitudinally afterward. Repertoires were generated with immunoSEQ multiplex PCR, while TCRdb's copy carries only in-frame clones and drops some. The table lists roughly 350,000 clones, 85% to 90% of them singletons. Input material: peripheral blood. This clonotype originated in a woman aged 50 to 60 with COVID-19, enrolled during active disease.

This CDR3 is CASSLDRSSYNEQFF. CDR3 DNA sequence: TGTGCCAGCAGTCTCGACAGGAGCTCCTACAATGAGCAGTTCTTC. V usage is TRBV27 and J usage is TRBJ2-1; possible D gene TRBD1, 6 bases. Germline V gives CDR1 MNHEY, CDR2 SMNVEV (reference sequence). Trimming took 5 bases from V and 0 from J, leaving 11 bases between them. This CDR3 is built from 15 residues.